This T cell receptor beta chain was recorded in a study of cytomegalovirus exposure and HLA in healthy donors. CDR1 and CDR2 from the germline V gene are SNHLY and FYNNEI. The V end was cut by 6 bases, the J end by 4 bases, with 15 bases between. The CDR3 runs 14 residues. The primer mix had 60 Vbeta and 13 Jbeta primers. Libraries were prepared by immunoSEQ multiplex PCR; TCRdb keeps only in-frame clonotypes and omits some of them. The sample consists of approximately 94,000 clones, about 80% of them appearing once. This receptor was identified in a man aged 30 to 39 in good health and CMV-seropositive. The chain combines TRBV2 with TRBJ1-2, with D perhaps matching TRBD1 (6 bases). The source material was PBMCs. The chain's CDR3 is CASRPGGAGYGYTF. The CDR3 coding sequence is TGTGCCAGCAGGCCGGGGGGGGCGGGCTATGGCTACACCTTC.